The 27 T cell receptor beta chains reported below all come from one sample, sequenced in a study of CD8+ T cells in alopecia areata. RNA was isolated and reverse transcribed to cDNA, the sequencing template. Here immunoSEQ multiplex PCR was the method, and the copy in TCRdb shows in-frame clones only, minus some. The table includes approximately 210,000 clones, about 65% detected once. Treatment reported: oral pan-JAK inhibitor, 5-10 mg twice daily. The sequenced sample was CD4+ T cells sorted from blood, obtained between weeks 47 and 50, from a patient treated with tofacitinib. These receptors originate from a human donor with alopecia areata.

The CDR3 spells CACWTTNTEAFF. The DNA of the CDR3 is TGTGCCTGCTGGACAACCAACACTGAAGCTTTCTTT. The J gene is TRBJ1-1, the V gene TRBV30; D perhaps matches TRBD1 (5 bases). The CDR3 covers 12 residues. Trimming stripped 6 bases from V and 2 bases from J, with 10 bases between. Looked up from germline, CDR1 is GTSNPN and CDR2 is SVGIG (reference sequence).

V usage is TRBV7-9 and J usage is TRBJ1-1; D is possibly TRBD1 (5 bases). This CDR3 spans 14 amino acids. Deletions cut 2 bases from V and 1 base from J, with 8 bases between. The V gene's germline CDR1 is SEHNR and CDR2 FQNEAQ (reference sequence). CDR3 nucleotide sequence: TGTGCCAGCAGCTTACGAGGACAGAACACTGAAGCTTTCTTT. It codes for CASSLRGQNTEAFF.

The genes are TRBV9 and TRBJ2-2; 12 nucleotides match TRBD2. V shed 6 bases and J 5 bases; nucleotides not matched to a gene: 5. The CDR3 consists of 15 residues. The germline CDR1 and CDR2 sequences are SGDLS and YYNGEE. As DNA, the CDR3 is TGTGCCAGCACCGCGACTAGCGGGGGAACCGGGGAGCTGTTTTTT. It codes for CASTATSGGTGELFF.

This clone appeared a single time. The J gene is TRBJ2-1, the V gene TRBV27; possible D gene TRBD1, 5 bases. Per germline, CDR1 MNHEY and CDR2 SMNVEV (reference sequence). The V end lost 4 bases, the J end lost 11 bases, and 12 bases lay between the germline ends. This CDR3 is 12 amino acids long. In DNA, the CDR3 is TGTGCCAGCAGTTGGCAGGGCGGTCAGCAGTTCTTC. Residues: CASSWQGGQQFF.

The sample holds a few counts of this clone. J is TRBJ2-2 and V is TRBV9; tentatively, D is TRBD1 (5 bases). This CDR3 is 16 amino acids long. Trimming cost V 2 bases and J 2 bases, with 13 bases left between them. Germline V gives CDR1 SGDLS, CDR2 YYNGEE. The CDR3 spells CASSVKPGHNTGELFF. Written as DNA, the CDR3 is TGTGCCAGCAGCGTTAAGCCAGGACATAACACCGGGGAGCTGTTTTTT.

This clone has more than one count but fewer than ten. At one boundary the junction diverges from the germline segment, which might be a read error. The chain employs TRBV6-5 and TRBJ2-1; TRBD1 or TRBD2 may be the D gene (6 bases each). CDR3 size: 12 residues. CDR1 and CDR2 (germline): MNHEY, SVGAGI. The CDR3 coding sequence is TGTGCCAGCAGTTACTCCGGGGGCCCGACGATCTTC. This sequence encodes CASSYSGGPTIF.

J is TRBJ2-7 and V is TRBV14; 8 bases agree with TRBD1. The CDR3 has 14 residues. V lost 8 bases, J lost 3 bases, and 9 bases stayed unmatched. CDR1 is SGHDN, CDR2 FVKESK, per germline. The CDR3 DNA is TGTGCCAGCGGGAAGGGACAGGTACTCTACGAGCAGTACTTC. The encoded protein is CASGKGQVLYEQYF.

The genes are TRBV30 and TRBJ2-3; possible D gene TRBD2, 7 bases. Trimming cost V 7 bases and J 5 bases, with 16 bases left between them. The CDR3 runs 13 residues. From germline, CDR1 is GTSNPN and CDR2 SVGIG (reference sequence). This CDR3 is CASNGGHRDTQYF. The CDR3 DNA follows: TGTGCCTCGAACGGGGGGCACAGAGATACGCAGTATTTT.

This clone was found a few times. The chain's CDR3 is CASSFESSYNEQFF. DNA for the CDR3: TGTGCCAGCAGCTTCGAGAGCTCCTACAATGAGCAGTTCTTC. This chain links TRBV7-2 with TRBJ2-1; D is undetermined. The CDR3 runs 14 residues. V gave up 3 bases and J gave up 0 bases, with 6 bases separating them. Germline CDR1 SGHTA, CDR2 FQGNSA.

The gene calls are TRBV30 and TRBJ1-5, with D maybe TRBD1 (6 bases). Germline values: CDR1 GTSNPN, CDR2 SVGIG (reference sequence). The CDR3 spans 13 residues. Trimming removed 4 bases at V and 5 bases at J, with 12 bases between. Written as DNA, the CDR3 is TGTGCCTGGAATTCAGGGGATGATCAGCCCCAGCATTTT. This codes for CAWNSGDDQPQHF. The full variable domain, its missing parts supplied by reference TRBV30 and TRBJ1-5, is SQTIHQWPATLVQPVGSPLSLECTVEGTSNPNLYWYRQAAGRGLQLLFYSVGIGQISSEVPQNLSASRPQDRQFILSSKKLLLSDSGFYLCAWNSGDDQPQHFGDGTRLSIL.

CDR3 bases: TGCGCCAGCAGCCAAGACTACGGGGGGGCCAATACAGATACGCAGTATTTT. Protein: CASSQDYGGANTDTQYF. The chain uses TRBV4-3 and TRBJ2-3, with 8 bases that match TRBD2. J gave up 3 bases and V 0 bases, and 8 bases lay outside the gene matches. The CDR3 consists of 17 residues. Germline lookup yields CDR1 LGHNA and CDR2 YSLEER.

The chain uses TRBV30 and TRBJ1-5, with TRBD1 identical over 7 bases. The V gene end was trimmed by 1 base and the J gene end by 3 bases; junction bases not matched to a gene: 0. The CDR3 runs 13 residues. Germline CDR1 GTSNPN, CDR2 SVGIG (reference sequence). This CDR3 reads CAWSEGANQPQHF. Written as DNA, the CDR3 is TGTGCCTGGAGTGAGGGGGCCAATCAGCCCCAGCATTTT.

This chain connects TRBV7-2 to TRBJ2-7, with TRBD1 matching 8 bases. The CDR3 runs to 14 residues. Unmatched junction bases numbered 6, after V lost 6 bases and J lost 2 bases. Looked up from germline, CDR1 is SGHTA and CDR2 is FQGNSA. CDR3: CASSSPGQAYEQYF. CDR3 nucleotide sequence: TGTGCCAGCAGTTCTCCGGGACAGGCCTACGAGCAGTACTTC.

The chain combines TRBV29-1 with TRBJ2-1, with 12 bases identical to TRBD2. CDR3 length equals 17 residues. After removal of 7 bases from V and 0 bases from J, the junction contained 10 bases not matched to a gene. Germline V CDR1 and CDR2: SQVTM, ANQGSEA. The CDR3 DNA reads TGCAGCGCCCGGACTAGCGGGACAACCTCCTCCTACAATGAGCAGTTCTTC. Protein sequence: CSARTSGTTSSYNEQFF.

With regard to this clone: Additional DNA sequences in this sample encode the identical CDR3. The chain has TRBV29-1 and TRBJ1-1, with a tentative D call TRBD1 (6 bases). The V gene's germline CDR1 is SQVTM and CDR2 ANQGSEA. With 2 bases removed from V and 1 base from J, the gap between germline ends came to 8 bases. The CDR3 has 13 residues. The CDR3 nucleotides are TGCAGCGTTGAAAGGGGGGGGAACACTGAAGCTTTCTTT. This encodes CSVERGGNTEAFF.

The chain employs TRBV4-3 and TRBJ2-1; D perhaps matches TRBD1 (6 bases). V lost 3 bases and J lost 4, with 10 bases in between. Germline lookup yields CDR1 LGHNA and CDR2 YSLEER. The CDR3 has 14 residues. The CDR3 bases are TGCGCCAGCAGCCAGGAAGGGGGATACAATGAGCAGTTCTTC. This translates into CASSQEGGYNEQFF.

This clone has more than one count but fewer than ten. The chain joins TRBV30 to TRBJ2-3; 9 positions match TRBD2. The V gene end was trimmed by 3 bases and the J gene end by 6 bases; junction bases not matched to a gene: 10. The germline CDR1 and CDR2 sequences are GTSNPN and SVGIG (reference sequence). The CDR3 length is 15 residues. CDR3 in DNA: TGTGCCTGGAGGAATGGACTAGCGCAACACGATACGCAGTATTTT. Translating it yields CAWRNGLAQHDTQYF.

The rearrangement joins TRBV9 to TRBJ2-2; D unresolved. Germline V gives CDR1 SGDLS, CDR2 YYNGEE. This CDR3 is built from 17 residues. V was cut by 0 bases and J by 0 bases, with 12 bases left in between. CDR3: CASSVEPLDANTGELFF. The CDR3 nucleotides are TGTGCCAGCAGCGTAGAGCCCCTCGATGCGAACACCGGGGAGCTGTTTTTT.

The chain recombines TRBV7-2 with TRBJ1-6, with D perhaps matching TRBD1 (6 bases). In germline, CDR1 is SGHTA, CDR2 FQGNSA. The CDR3 extends over 15 amino acids. The V end was cut by 4 bases, the J end by 9 bases, with 16 bases between. The CDR3 protein is CASSYTGTSASPLHF. The CDR3 bases are TGTGCCAGCAGCTACACAGGGACGTCGGCTTCACCCCTCCACTTT.

V is TRBV5-1 and J is TRBJ2-5; 11 bases map to TRBD1. CDR3 length: 15 residues. Germline lookup yields CDR1 SGHRS and CDR2 YFSETQ. V gave up 4 bases and J gave up 10 bases; unmatched junction bases: 12. The DNA for the CDR3 is TGCGCCAGCAGCGCCGGACAGGGGGCCAAGTTGGACCAGTACTTC. It encodes CASSAGQGAKLDQYF.

This chain joins TRBV7-3 and TRBJ2-2, with D perhaps TRBD1 (5 bases). The CDR3 has 15 amino acids. V was clipped by 2 bases and J by 5 bases, with 12 bases between them. CDR1 and CDR2 (germline): SGHTA, FQGTGA. Here the CDR3 DNA reads TGTGCCAGCAGCTTATCGGTGCCAGGGACCGGGGAGCTGTTTTTT. It codes for CASSLSVPGTGELFF.

This clone was found a few times. The rearrangement joins TRBV30 to TRBJ1-6; D uncertain. V dropped 3 bases and J dropped 9 bases, with 9 bases sitting between them. This CDR3 comprises 12 residues. CDR1 and CDR2 (germline): GTSNPN, SVGIG (reference sequence). CDR3 DNA sequence: TGTGCCTGGAGGCGAAGGCCTTCACCCCTCCACTTT. Amino acids: CAWRRRPSPLHF.

The chain recombines TRBV4-3 with TRBJ1-1; D not certain. V shed 0 bases and J shed 3 bases, with 11 bases lying between them. Germline CDR1 reads LGHNA; CDR2 reads YSLEER. The CDR3 spans 15 residues. CDR3 bases: TGCGCCAGCAGCCAAGATCTGGGTATCGACACTGAAGCTTTCTTT. Amino acid sequence: CASSQDLGIDTEAFF.

In this sample, this clone turned up a few times. The V call is TRBV29-1, the J call TRBJ1-4, with TRBD1 as a possible D gene (5 bases). Germline V gene data show CDR1 as SQVTM and CDR2 as ANQGSEA. With 4 bases removed from V and 8 bases from J, the gap between germline ends came to 11 bases. This CDR3 contains 12 residues. CDR3 sequence reads: CSVGQGEEKLFF. CDR3 DNA sequence: TGCAGCGTTGGCCAGGGAGAGGAAAAACTGTTTTTT.

This chain links TRBV5-1 with TRBJ2-5; TRBD2 agrees at 8 bases. The CDR3 extends over 15 amino acids. Germline CDR1 and CDR2: SGHRS and YFSETQ. V lost 1 base to trimming and J lost 5 bases; unmatched junction nucleotides: 7. CDR3 coding DNA: TGCGCCAGCAGCTTGAGTCCGGGGGGGCTCGAGACCCAGTACTTC. Translated: CASSLSPGGLETQYF.

This chain connects TRBV30 to TRBJ1-6, with 8 nucleotides matching TRBD1. CDR1 and CDR2 (germline): GTSNPN, SVGIG (reference sequence). This CDR3 has 15 residues. V dropped 1 base and J dropped 7; count of bases not matched to a gene: 6. For the CDR3, the DNA is TGTGCCTGGAGTGGCAGGACAGGGCTAAATTCACCCCTCCACTTT. Its translation is CAWSGRTGLNSPLHF.

The V and J genes are TRBV28 and TRBJ1-1; 8 positions agree with TRBD1. Trimming took 3 bases from V and 14 from J; bases not matched to a gene: 11. This CDR3 is built from 13 residues. Per germline, CDR1 MDHEN and CDR2 SYDVKM. CDR3 in amino acids: CASSFRQGSRKFF. DNA for the CDR3: TGTGCCAGCAGTTTTCGACAGGGGTCACGTAAATTCTTT.